Given below is one T cell receptor (beta chain) in context. The antigen is unknown. This same CDR3 is encoded by further DNA sequences in the sample. Data came from immunoSEQ multiplex PCR; TCRdb stores just in-frame clones and leaves some out. The repertoire includes 80,000 to 130,000 clones, less than 90% of them detected once, and approximately 15% sits in the top ten. This sample was taken from a study of T cell responses to AZD1222 COVID-19 vaccine. Study outcomes and limitations: Recipients of two AZD1222 doses showed rising Spike-specific TCR breadth and depth.

The CDR3 has 15 amino acids. In germline, CDR1 is SGDLS, CDR2 YYNGEE. Trimming pared 0 bases from V and 0 bases from J, leaving 7 bases between. The sequence came from an adult in good health. The V call is TRBV9, the J call TRBJ1-3; D is unclear. The sample consisted of peripheral blood, taken on day 0 of AZD1222 vaccination. The CDR3 loop is CASSVAGSSGNTIYF. The CDR3 DNA reads TGTGCCAGCAGCGTAGCCGGGAGCTCTGGAAACACCATATATTTT.